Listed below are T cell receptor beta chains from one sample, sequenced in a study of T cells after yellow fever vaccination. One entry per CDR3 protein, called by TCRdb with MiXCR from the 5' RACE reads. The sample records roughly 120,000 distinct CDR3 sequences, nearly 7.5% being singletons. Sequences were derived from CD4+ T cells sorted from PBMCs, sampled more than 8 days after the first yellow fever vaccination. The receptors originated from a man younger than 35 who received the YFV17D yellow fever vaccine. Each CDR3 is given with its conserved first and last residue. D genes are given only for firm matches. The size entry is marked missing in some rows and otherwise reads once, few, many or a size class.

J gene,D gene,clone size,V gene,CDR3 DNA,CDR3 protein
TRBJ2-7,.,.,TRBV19,TGTGCCAGTAGTATAGTGGGGGGCTACGAGCAGTACTTC,CASSIVGGYEQYF
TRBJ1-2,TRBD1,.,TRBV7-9,TGTGCCAGCAGCCGATCAGGGGGCGACTATGGCTACACCTTC,CASSRSGGDYGYTF
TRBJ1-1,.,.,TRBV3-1,TGTGCCAGCAGCCTTCAGGACGCGGGTGAAGCTTTCTTT,CASSLQDAGEAFF
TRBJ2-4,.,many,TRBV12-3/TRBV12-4,TGTGCCAGCAGTAAGACAGGGGAGGGAAACATTCAGTACTTC,CASSKTGEGNIQYF
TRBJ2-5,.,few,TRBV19,TGTGCCAGTAGTATTGGCCAGATGGGAGAGACCCAGTACTTC,CASSIGQMGETQYF
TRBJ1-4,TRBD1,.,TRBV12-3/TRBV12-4,TGTGCCAGCAGTCGACAGGGGGAGAATGAAAAACTGTTTTTT,CASSRQGENEKLFF
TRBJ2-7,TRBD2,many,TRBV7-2,TGTGCCAGCAGCTCAACTAGCGGGGCTTTCTACGAGCAGTACTTC,CASSSTSGAFYEQYF
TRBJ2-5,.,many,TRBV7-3,TGTGCCAGCAGTCCCCGAGGGGGGCGGTACCAAGAGACCCAGTACTTC,CASSPRGGRYQETQYF
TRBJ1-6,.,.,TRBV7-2,TGTGCCAGCAGCTTATCCGTACGATCACCCCTCCACTTT,CASSLSVRSPLHF
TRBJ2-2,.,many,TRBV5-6,TGTGCCAGCAGCTTGAGTCAGGGATATGTTACCGGGGAGCTGTTTTTT,CASSLSQGYVTGELFF
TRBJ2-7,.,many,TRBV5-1,TGCGCCAGCAGCTCCGGGTTTCGCGGGTGGAGCCACGAGCAGTACTTC,CASSSGFRGWSHEQYF
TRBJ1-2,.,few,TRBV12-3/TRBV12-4,TGTGCCAGCAGTTTAAGTCAGCAGGGTCTTGGCTACACCTTC,CASSLSQQGLGYTF
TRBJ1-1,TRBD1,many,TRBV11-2,TGTGCCAGCAGCCCCTCGACAGGGAAGAACACTGAAGCTTTCTTT,CASSPSTGKNTEAFF
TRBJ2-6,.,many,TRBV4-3,TGCGCCAGCAGCCAAGATCGTGCATTCGGCTCTGGGGCCAACGTCCTGACTTTC,CASSQDRAFGSGANVLTF